Given below is one T cell receptor (beta chain) in context. Enrolled through a virtual design, the participants were between 18 and 89 years of age and came from around 25 US areas. These data originate in a study of blood T cell repertoires in COVID-19. Study as a whole: PBMCs, B-cell-depleted T cells, or T cells provided the cDNA or gDNA that made up the material.

The V gene lost 5 bases and the J gene lost 3 bases, with 10 bases spanning the gap. CDR1 is SGHVS and CDR2 is FNYEAQ in the germline V gene. The CDR3 covers 13 residues. Clones were read by immunoSEQ multiplex PCR, and TCRdb kept only the in-frame ones, dropping some. In the table there are around 430,000 clones, about 86% of which are singletons. The sample consisted of PBMCs or T cells enriched from blood (not recorded which). The sequence was obtained from a woman aged 45-65 years who had recovered from COVID-19. The chain couples TRBV7-6 to TRBJ1-1, with unresolved D. CDR3 in amino acids: CASSPRRDTEAFF. The CDR3, as DNA: TGTGCCAGCAGCCCCCGCCGGGACACTGAAGCTTTCTTT.